This T cell receptor beta chain was profiled in a study of shared T cell receptors in the human thymus. Measured with immunoSEQ multiplex PCR; TCRdb has only the in-frame clones, and not every one. The sample has hundreds of thousands of clones; 70% to 90% are singletons. Per the germline V gene, CDR1 is MGHRA and CDR2 is YSYEKL. This CDR3 region has 16 residues. With V trimmed by 3 bases and J by 3 bases, 6 bases remained unmatched. These data were also reused for a study on human thymus T cells. That report notes: Each of the donors was a healthy Finnish infant who was undergoing open corrective cardiac surgery for congenital heart defects. Surgeons resected thymus tissue during corrective heart surgery. It looked as if thymic and blood repertoires used V and J genes in a biased way.

The chain links TRBV4-1 to TRBJ2-5; 11 bases map to TRBD2. The source of this sequence is a girl less than two years old with a congenital heart defect. The sequenced sample consisted of thymocytes. This CDR3 is CASSQAKGLAEETQYF. Here the CDR3 DNA reads TGCGCCAGCAGCCAGGCGAAGGGACTAGCGGAAGAGACCCAGTACTTC.